A single sample is the source of the 27 T cell receptor beta chains below, sequenced in a study of blood T cell repertoires in COVID-19. Libraries were prepared by immunoSEQ multiplex PCR; TCRdb keeps only in-frame clonotypes and omits some of them. The sample lists 410,000 or so clones; around 86% were seen once. Sequencing input: peripheral blood. These receptors came from a woman aged 25 to 39 with active or convalescent COVID-19.

The V and J genes are TRBV24-1 and TRBJ2-7, with a weak D call TRBD2 (7 bases). CDR1 is KGHDR and CDR2 is SFDVKD in the germline V gene. V was pared by 9 bases and J by 7 bases, with 24 bases between. This CDR3 has 15 residues. CDR3 sequence: CATSQGAGAKGEQYF. The CDR3 DNA reads as TGTGCCACCTCACAGGGTGCGGGGGCAAAAGGGGAGCAGTACTTC.

The rearrangement joins TRBV19 to TRBJ1-5, with 7 positions matching TRBD1. V shed 5 bases, J shed 0 bases, and the junction held 10 bases outside the gene matches. The CDR3 loop spans 17 amino acids. The germline gives CDR1 LNHDA, CDR2 SQIVND (reference sequence). CDR3 sequence reads: CASSFRDSTYSNQPQHF. The CDR3 bases are TGTGCCAGTAGTTTCCGGGACAGTACTTATAGCAATCAGCCCCAGCATTTT.

This clone was observed a single time. The chain uses TRBV11-2 and TRBJ1-1; D is unclear. Germline V gene data show CDR1 as SGHAT and CDR2 as FQNNGV. Deletions cut 3 bases from V and 3 bases from J, with 11 bases between. The CDR3 runs to 14 residues. CDR3 DNA: TGTGCCAGCAGCTTCGGGTTGGTGTACACTGAAGCTTTCTTT. Protein product: CASSFGLVYTEAFF.

The chain carries TRBV7-9 and TRBJ1-3; no reliable D call. Trimming removed 6 bases from V and 4 bases from J, with 10 bases in between. The CDR3 is made up of 13 amino acids. Per germline, CDR1 SEHNR and CDR2 FQNEAQ (reference sequence). CDR3 protein: CASRLGVGNTIYF. The CDR3 DNA is TGTGCCAGCAGGCTGGGAGTGGGAAACACCATATATTTT.

The chain links TRBV3-1 (or the pseudogene TRBV3-2) to TRBJ2-7; the match to TRBD1 covers 8 bases. J lost 6 bases, V lost 1 base, and 5 bases had no gene match. The CDR3 runs to 14 residues. Germline CDR1 and CDR2: LGHDT and YNNKEL (reference sequence). CDR3 in DNA: TGTGCCAGCAGCCAAGGTCAGGGGGCGGCCGAGCAGTACTTC. Translating it yields CASSQGQGAAEQYF.

This sequence joins TRBV6-2 or TRBV6-3 and TRBJ1-1, with D uncertain. Germline values: CDR1 MNHEY, CDR2 SVGEGT. With 4 bases removed from V and 0 bases from J, the gap between germline ends came to 3 bases. The CDR3 loop spans 12 amino acids. The CDR3 spells CASSSVNTEAFF. DNA for the CDR3: TGTGCCAGCAGTTCCGTGAACACTGAAGCTTTCTTT.

CDR3 residues: CASRAERNHGYTF. The DNA of the CDR3 is TGTGCCAGCAGGGCCGAGAGGAACCATGGCTACACCTTC. The genes are TRBV6-5 and TRBJ1-2; unclear D gene. Germline CDR1 is MNHEY and CDR2 is SVGAGI. Trimming pared 6 bases from V and 6 bases from J, leaving 14 bases between. This CDR3 comprises 13 residues.

This clone appeared a few times. The rearrangement links TRBV4-2 to TRBJ2-7; TRBD2 aligns across 14 bases. J lost 2 bases, V lost 2 bases, and 11 bases had no gene match. CDR3 length equals 19 residues. Germline CDR1 is LGHNA and CDR2 is YNFKEQ. The CDR3 protein is CASSQPGPSTSGRAYEQYF. DNA for the CDR3: TGTGCCAGCAGCCAACCGGGGCCCTCGACTAGCGGGAGGGCCTACGAGCAGTACTTC.

This clone was seen only once. The gene calls are TRBV10-3 and TRBJ1-5; the match to TRBD1 covers 9 bases. Germline CDR1 and CDR2: ENHRY and SYGVKD. Trimming took 6 bases from V and 8 from J; bases not matched to a gene: 8. The CDR3 spans 14 residues. The CDR3 region has the DNA TGTGCCATCAGGAGTGACAGGGGGTTAGAGCCCCAGCATTTT. This translates into CAIRSDRGLEPQHF.

The rearrangement links TRBV18 to TRBJ1-4, with D tentatively TRBD1 (5 bases). This CDR3 is built from 16 residues. The V end lost 3 bases, the J end lost 4 bases, and 15 bases lay between the germline ends. Germline assignment: CDR1 KGHSH and CDR2 LQKENI. The CDR3 here is CASSPTLNRNNEKLFF. The DNA for the CDR3 is TGTGCCAGCTCACCCACTCTCAACAGGAATAATGAAAAACTGTTTTTT.

This sequence joins TRBV5-1 and TRBJ2-2, with 14 bases aligning to TRBD2. CDR3 length: 16 residues. Germline CDR1 is SGHRS and CDR2 is YFSETQ. Trimming removed 3 bases from V and 3 bases from J; junction bases left unmatched: 1. CDR3 in DNA: TGCGCCAGCAGCTCGGGACTAGCGGGAGACACCGGGGAGCTGTTTTTT. Its translation: CASSSGLAGDTGELFF.

This sequence joins TRBV3-1 (or the pseudogene TRBV3-2) and TRBJ1-4; TRBD1 matches 10 bases. The CDR3 consists of 14 residues. Unmatched junction bases numbered 6, after V lost 4 bases and J lost 10 bases. Germline V gene data show CDR1 as LGHDT and CDR2 as YNNKEL (reference sequence). The CDR3 is CASSPSTGGVKLFF. The CDR3 DNA reads TGTGCCAGCAGCCCCTCGACAGGGGGCGTAAAACTGTTTTTT.

The chain joins TRBV2 to TRBJ2-7, with 8 positions matching TRBD2. The CDR3 length is 14 residues. Trimming cost V 5 bases and J 2 bases; bases outside gene matches: 5. The germline V gene has CDR1 SNHLY and CDR2 FYNNEI. In DNA form, the CDR3 reads TGTGCCAGCAGTCCCCCGGGACTAGCCTACGAGCAGTACTTC. Protein: CASSPPGLAYEQYF.

V gene TRBV30 combines with J gene TRBJ1-2; the D gene is possibly TRBD1 (5 bases). Germline V gene sequence: CDR1 GTSNPN, CDR2 SVGIG (reference sequence). This CDR3 region has 17 residues. Trimming stripped 1 base from V and 7 bases from J, with 25 bases between. DNA of the CDR3: TGTGCCTGGAGTGAGGGTAGTCTTGGGCCCGGTAGGGGTGGCTACACCTTC. Translated: CAWSEGSLGPGRGGYTF.

The chain recombines TRBV27 with TRBJ1-1; 9 bases agree with TRBD1. Per the germline V gene, CDR1 is MNHEY and CDR2 is SMNVEV (reference sequence). The CDR3 is 15 residues long. V lost 4 bases to trimming and J lost 2 bases; unmatched junction nucleotides: 5. The CDR3 region has the DNA TGTGCCAGCAGTTCGAGGGACAGGGCCAACACTGAAGCTTTCTTT. Translation: CASSSRDRANTEAFF.

This clone appeared a few times. V usage is TRBV10-3 and J usage is TRBJ2-3, with a possible D match to TRBD2 (9 bases). The germline V and J ends were trimmed by 6 bases and 1 base, with 23 bases remaining between them. This CDR3 spans 18 amino acids. CDR1 ENHRY and CDR2 SYGVKD come from the germline V gene. CDR3: CAIRDRGPAGGGTDTQYF. The CDR3, as DNA: TGTGCCATCAGAGACAGGGGCCCAGCGGGGGGTGGCACAGATACGCAGTATTTT.

The CDR3 spells CASSFSTGSNGYTF. DNA for the CDR3: TGCGCCAGCAGCTTCAGCACAGGGTCGAACGGCTACACCTTC. The J gene is TRBJ1-2, the V gene TRBV5-1, with D tentatively TRBD1 (6 bases). The CDR3 runs to 14 residues. Germline CDR1 reads SGHRS; CDR2 reads YFSETQ. V gave up 2 bases and J gave up 8 bases, with 16 bases separating them. The whole variable domain, filled in from reference TRBV5-1 and TRBJ1-2, reads KAGVTQTPRYLIKTRGQQVTLSCSPISGHRSVSWYQQTPGQGLQFLFEYFSETQRNKGNFPGRFSGRQFSNSRSEMNVSTLELGDSALYLCASSFSTGSNGYTFGSGTRLTVV.

The CDR3 region has the DNA TGTGCCAGCAGTGTACTCGGCACAGATGGCTACACCTTC. Amino acids: CASSVLGTDGYTF. The gene calls are TRBV2 and TRBJ1-2; D call uncertain. The CDR3 contains 13 residues. CDR1 is SNHLY and CDR2 is FYNNEI in the germline V gene. The V end was cut by 4 bases, the J end by 6 bases, with 12 bases between.

The sample holds one count of this clone. The V call is TRBV29-1, the J call TRBJ1-1; 7 bases line up with TRBD1. This CDR3 comprises 12 residues. The J segment lost 4 bases and the V segment lost 5 bases, leaving 4 bases of the junction unmatched. Germline V gene lookup returns CDR1 SQVTM and CDR2 ANQGSEA. This chain's CDR3 is CSVRQGSTEAFF. Here the CDR3 DNA reads TGCAGCGTTCGACAGGGAAGCACTGAAGCTTTCTTT. Filled out from reference TRBV29-1 and TRBJ1-1, the complete variable domain reads SAVISQKPSRDICQRGTSLTIQCQVDSQVTMMFWYRQQPGQSLTLIATANQGSEATYESGFVIDKFPISRPNLTFSTLTVSNMSPEDSSIYLCSVRQGSTEAFFGQGTRLTVV.

In nucleotides, the CDR3 is TGTGCCAGCAGCTTAGCCTGGGGAGGCTATGGCTACACCTTC. Amino acid sequence: CASSLAWGGYGYTF. V and J are TRBV11-2 and TRBJ1-2; D is uncertain. V lost 1 base, J lost 4 bases, and 10 bases lay in between. The CDR3 runs 14 residues. CDR1 and CDR2 from the germline V gene are SGHAT and FQNNGV.

The J gene is TRBJ2-7, the V gene TRBV11-2; possibly TRBD2 for D (6 bases). Germline V gene lookup returns CDR1 SGHAT and CDR2 FQNNGV. CDR3 size: 14 residues. V was trimmed by 3 bases and J by 5 bases, leaving 14 bases between them. The CDR3 region is CASSLRDPRNEQYF. The CDR3 region has the DNA TGTGCCAGCAGCTTGCGGGACCCGCGGAACGAGCAGTACTTC. The full variable domain, with the rest looked up from reference TRBV11-2 and TRBJ2-7, is EAGVAQSPRYKIIEKRQSVAFWCNPISGHATLYWYQQILGQGPKLLIQFQNNGVVDDSQLPKDRFSAERLKGVDSTLKIQPAKLEDSAVYLCASSLRDPRNEQYFGPGTRLTVT.

In regard to this clone: The junction departs from germline at one end; a sequencing error may be responsible. V and J are TRBV18 and TRBJ1-5; D ambiguous. The CDR3 covers 14 residues. Germline loops: CDR1 KGHSH, CDR2 LQKENI. CDR3: CASSPATSHQPQHF. CDR3 sequence (DNA): TGTGCCAGCTCACCGGCGACTAGCCATCAGCCCCAGCATTTT.

The count of this clone is one. The CDR3 is CATSRQGINEKLFF. DNA for the CDR3: TGTGCCACCAGCAGACAGGGGATTAATGAAAAACTGTTTTTT. This sequence joins TRBV15 and TRBJ1-4; tentatively, D is TRBD1 (6 bases). Germline V gene lookup returns CDR1 LNHNV and CDR2 YYDKDF (reference sequence). The CDR3 has 14 amino acids. With 2 bases removed from V and 4 bases from J, the gap between germline ends came to 8 bases.

J is TRBJ1-1 and V is TRBV29-1; 7 bases are shared with TRBD1. This CDR3 comprises 13 residues. Germline V gives CDR1 SQVTM, CDR2 ANQGSEA. J was trimmed by 0 bases and V by 6 bases; bases with no gene match: 4. The CDR3 DNA reads TGCAGCGTCGAAACAGGGGTGAACACTGAAGCTTTCTTT. This translates into CSVETGVNTEAFF.

This chain uses TRBV6-5 with TRBJ2-7; maybe TRBD1 (6 bases). CDR1 is MNHEY, CDR2 SVGAGI, per germline. The germline V and J ends were trimmed by 0 bases and 4 bases, with 16 bases remaining between them. The CDR3 covers 16 residues. The CDR3: CASSYSLGHRNYEQYF. In DNA form, the CDR3 reads TGTGCCAGCAGTTACTCCCTGGGACATAGGAATTACGAGCAGTACTTC.

The rearrangement joins TRBV6-1 to TRBJ2-7, with TRBD2 matching 10 bases. The V segment lost 1 base and the J segment 5 bases; nucleotides outside the gene matches: 5. The V gene's germline CDR1 is MNHNS and CDR2 SASEGT. This CDR3 contains 15 residues. The CDR3 DNA reads as TGTGCCAGCAGTGAAGGGCATAGCGGGAGGAACGAGCAGTACTTC. Its protein is CASSEGHSGRNEQYF.

The rearrangement joins TRBV24-1 to TRBJ2-7; 8 positions agree with TRBD1. Germline CDR1 KGHDR, CDR2 SFDVKD. With V trimmed by 12 bases and J by 2 bases, 2 bases remained unmatched. This CDR3 is built from 11 residues. The CDR3 reads CAAGQAYEQYF. In nucleotides, the CDR3 is TGTGCCGCGGGACAGGCCTACGAGCAGTACTTC.